The TCR beta chain under discussion was sequenced for a study of OX40 agonist ivuxolimab in advanced cancers. Blood sampling was done at baseline, cycle 4 day 1, and cycle 7 day 1. Measured with immunoSEQ multiplex PCR; TCRdb has only the in-frame clones, and not every one. The data contain more than 70,000 clones, about 85% of them singletons. The V segment lost 4 bases and the J segment 1 base; nucleotides outside the gene matches: 3. This CDR3 contains 15 residues. Germline CDR1 and CDR2: MNHEY and SVGAGI. The sequencing used CD4+ or CD8+ T cells sorted from blood, collected in a trial of the OX40 agonist ivuxolimab. This clonotype was sampled from an adult with an advanced solid tumor such as melanoma, head and neck, liver or kidney cancer. The chain combines TRBV6-5 with TRBJ2-2, with 7 bases that match TRBD1. The CDR3 spells CASSFYRGNTGELFF. The CDR3 DNA sequence: TGTGCCAGCAGTTTTTACAGGGGGAACACCGGGGAGCTGTTTTTT.